Shown below are 2 T cell receptor beta chains from a single sample sequenced in a study of cytomegalovirus exposure and HLA in healthy donors. PCR employed 60 Vbeta and 13 Jbeta primers. Produced via immunoSEQ multiplex PCR; TCRdb's table is partial and in-frame only. The table includes around 140,000 clones, around 86% detected once. Specimen: PBMCs. All receptors come from a woman aged 45-65 years in good health and CMV-seropositive.

The rearrangement joins TRBV7-9 to TRBJ2-1, with D perhaps matching TRBD1 (6 bases). In germline, CDR1 is SEHNR, CDR2 FQNEAQ (reference sequence). The CDR3 has 14 amino acids. Trimming pared 10 bases from V and 3 bases from J, leaving 16 bases between. The CDR3 DNA follows: TGTGCCACCGCACAGGGAGCCAGCTACAATGAGCAGTTCTTC. Protein product: CATAQGASYNEQFF.

The rearrangement uses TRBV6-5 and TRBJ1-1; 8 bases fit TRBD1. Germline CDR1 and CDR2: MNHEY and SVGAGI. The trim removed 7 bases at V and 5 bases at J, leaving 6 bases unmatched. The CDR3 runs to 13 residues. The CDR3, as DNA: TGTGCCAGCACTCGGGACAGGCTAACTGAAGCTTTCTTT. It encodes CASTRDRLTEAFF.